What follows are 2 T cell receptor beta chains derived from one specimen sequenced in a study of neurological immune-mediated disorders. TCRdb itself ran the 5' RACE reads through MiXCR, one entry per CDR3 protein. The data contain roughly 50,000 distinct CDR3 sequences, over 20% of them seen just once; the ten biggest clones take up 20% to 25%. The sequenced sample consisted of PBMCs. The origin of the receptors is a woman aged 65 to 85 in good health.

This clonotype showed up just once. Germline and junction disagree at one end, which may indicate a read error. The genes are TRBV3-1 and TRBJ2-5; D uncertain. The germline gives CDR1 LGHDT, CDR2 YNNKEL (reference sequence). The CDR3 has 11 residues. The CDR3 coding sequence is TGTGCCAGAAGCCAACGAGAGACCCAGTACTTC. Translation gives CARSQRETQYF.

The table lists this clonotype with a few counts. The chain links TRBV5-6 to TRBJ1-1; D is unclear. Trimming shortened V by 1 base and J by 0 bases, and 4 bases separated the two germline ends. The CDR3 has 13 amino acids. Germline loops: CDR1 SGHDT, CDR2 YYEEEE. The DNA of the CDR3 is TGTGCCAGCAGCTTGTTAATGAACACTGAAGCTTTCTTT. Translated: CASSLLMNTEAFF.